The 14 T cell receptor beta chains reported below all come from one sample, sequenced in a study of OX40 agonist ivuxolimab in advanced cancers. The method was immunoSEQ multiplex PCR; TCRdb's version includes in-frame clones alone and lacks a portion of them. The table includes about 37,000 clones, around 83% detected once. The sequenced sample was CD4+ or CD8+ T cells sorted from blood, obtained in a trial of the OX40 agonist ivuxolimab. These receptors were obtained from an adult with an advanced solid tumor such as melanoma, head and neck, liver or kidney cancer.

The gene calls are TRBV19 and TRBJ2-1, with D maybe TRBD2 (5 bases). The germline V gene has CDR1 LNHDA and CDR2 SQIVND (reference sequence). Trimming removed 2 bases from V and 3 bases from J, with 17 bases in between. The CDR3 loop spans 17 amino acids. The CDR3 coding sequence is TGTGCCAGTAGTATAACGGTGGGAGACGTATTCTACAATGAGCAGTTCTTC. Translation: CASSITVGDVFYNEQFF.

This rearrangement joins TRBV15 to TRBJ1-1; D is unclear. V was shortened by 3 bases and J by 0 bases, with 11 bases between the two germline ends. The CDR3 contains 15 residues. Germline assignment: CDR1 LNHNV and CDR2 YYDKDF (reference sequence). CDR3 loop: CATSSQDHMNTEAFF. In nucleotides, the CDR3 is TGTGCCACCAGCAGCCAGGATCATATGAACACTGAAGCTTTCTTT.

This clone was picked up a small number of times. This chain joins TRBV28 and TRBJ2-2, with TRBD1 as a possible D gene (5 bases). Germline lookup yields CDR1 MDHEN and CDR2 SYDVKM. Trimming took off 3 bases at V and 7 bases at J, with 18 bases between the two ends. This CDR3 spans 16 amino acids. The CDR3: CASSFYQGPGYGELFF. The CDR3 DNA reads TGTGCCAGCAGTTTTTATCAGGGCCCCGGATACGGGGAGCTGTTTTTT.

The chain recombines TRBV5-5 with TRBJ2-7, with no clear D. The V end lost 3 bases, the J end lost 3 bases, and 19 bases lay between the germline ends. Germline V gene lookup returns CDR1 SGHKS and CDR2 YYEKEE (reference sequence). The CDR3 is 16 amino acids. The CDR3 loop reads CASSWKDQGIHYEQYF. The CDR3 nucleotides read TGTGCCAGCAGCTGGAAGGACCAAGGGATCCACTACGAGCAGTACTTC.

The chain employs TRBV27 and TRBJ2-7; possible D gene TRBD2, 5 bases. CDR1 is MNHEY, CDR2 SMNVEV, per germline (reference sequence). Trimming removed 5 bases from V and 6 bases from J, with 14 bases in between. This CDR3 has 13 amino acids. For the CDR3, the DNA is TGTGCCAGCAGTCCAAAGCTCCGGGGCGAGCAGTACTTC. Encoded protein: CASSPKLRGEQYF.

J is TRBJ1-2 and V is TRBV15; TRBD1 matches 10 bases. This CDR3 is 17 amino acids long. V was clipped by 4 bases and J by 4 bases; unmatched bases: 12. Germline CDR1 and CDR2: LNHNV and YYDKDF (reference sequence). CDR3 loop: CATSNPATGGLLYGYTF. The CDR3 DNA sequence: TGTGCCACCAGCAACCCCGCGACAGGGGGCTTACTCTATGGCTACACCTTC.

The V and J genes are TRBV9 and TRBJ2-3, with D possibly TRBD2 on 5 matching bases. Germline V CDR1 and CDR2: SGDLS, YYNGEE. CDR3 size: 16 residues. Trimming took 0 bases from V and 6 from J, leaving 17 bases between them. The CDR3 reads CASSVDGSGGSDTQYF. DNA for the CDR3: TGTGCCAGCAGCGTAGACGGGTCCGGAGGCTCCGATACGCAGTATTTT.

The chain links TRBV13 to TRBJ2-7; weak D call: TRBD1 (5 bases). The CDR3 totals 15 residues. V was pared by 6 bases and J by 2 bases, with 17 bases between. Germline V gene lookup returns CDR1 PRHDT and CDR2 FYEKMQ (reference sequence). The CDR3 DNA reads TGTGCCAGCAGTCAGGGCCCTTACGACCCCTACGAGCAGTACTTC. This sequence encodes CASSQGPYDPYEQYF.

The gene calls are TRBV4-3 and TRBJ2-7, with D maybe TRBD1 (6 bases). CDR1 is LGHNA, CDR2 YSLEER, per germline. The CDR3 loop spans 16 amino acids. V gave up 1 base and J gave up 6 bases, with 19 bases separating them. As DNA, the CDR3 is TGCGCCAGCAGCCAAGTCGCACAACCCAGGGGTTCCGAGCAGTACTTC. Translated, it gives CASSQVAQPRGSEQYF.

The chain is built from TRBV6-4 and TRBJ2-3; perhaps TRBD2 as D (5 bases). Trimming removed 0 bases from V and 3 bases from J, with 13 bases in between. Per the germline V gene, CDR1 is MRHNA and CDR2 is SNTAGT. CDR3 length equals 16 residues. The CDR3 region has the DNA TGTGCCAGCAGTGACTCGGGGAGAAGAGGGACAGATACGCAGTATTTT. Translating it yields CASSDSGRRGTDTQYF.

The gene calls are TRBV4-1 and TRBJ2-6; TRBD1 is a possible D gene (5 bases). This CDR3 is 13 amino acids long. Trimming stripped 4 bases from V and 8 bases from J, with 9 bases between. CDR1 MGHRA and CDR2 YSYEKL come from the germline V gene. CDR3 DNA: TGCGCCAGCAGCCCGACAGAGACCAACGTCCTGACTTTC. Its translation is CASSPTETNVLTF.

Concerning this clone: Distinct nucleotide sequences in the sample also encode this CDR3. V and J are TRBV19 and TRBJ2-7; D remains unclear. The CDR3 length is 13 residues. CDR1 is LNHDA, CDR2 SQIVND, per germline (reference sequence). The V gene lost 5 bases and the J gene lost 2 bases, with 10 bases spanning the gap. For the CDR3, the DNA is TGTGCCAGTAGTTCAGACGGAGCCTACGAGCAGTACTTC. Its translation is CASSSDGAYEQYF.

This clone was recorded only once. The chain combines TRBV6-1 with TRBJ1-1; no clear D gene. The V gene's germline CDR1 is MNHNS and CDR2 SASEGT. This CDR3 region has 14 residues. Trimming stripped 7 bases from V and 6 bases from J, with 18 bases between. The CDR3 DNA reads TGTGCCAGCATTGGGGAGGCAGGTTCCGCTGAAGCTTTCTTT. This translates into CASIGEAGSAEAFF.

This rearrangement joins TRBV27 to TRBJ2-7, with D unclear. The CDR3 is made up of 14 amino acids. Germline loops: CDR1 MNHEY, CDR2 SMNVEV (reference sequence). V lost 3 bases, J lost 7 bases, and 16 bases lay in between. CDR3 in amino acids: CASSLISRLEEQYF. Written as DNA, the CDR3 is TGTGCCAGCAGTTTGATTAGTCGTTTGGAGGAGCAGTACTTC.